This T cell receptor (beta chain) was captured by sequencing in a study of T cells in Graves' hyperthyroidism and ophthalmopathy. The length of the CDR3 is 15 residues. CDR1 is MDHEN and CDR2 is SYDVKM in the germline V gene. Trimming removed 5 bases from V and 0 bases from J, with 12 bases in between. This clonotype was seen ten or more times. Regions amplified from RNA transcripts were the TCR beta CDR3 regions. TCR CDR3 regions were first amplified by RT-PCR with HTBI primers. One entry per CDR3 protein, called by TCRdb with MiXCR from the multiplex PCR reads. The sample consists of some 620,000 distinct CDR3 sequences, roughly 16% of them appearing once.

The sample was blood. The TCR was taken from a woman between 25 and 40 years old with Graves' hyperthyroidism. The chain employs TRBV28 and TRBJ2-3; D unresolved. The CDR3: CASSPPSASTDTQYF. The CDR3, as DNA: TGTGCCAGCAGTCCCCCGAGCGCTAGCACAGATACGCAGTATTTT.